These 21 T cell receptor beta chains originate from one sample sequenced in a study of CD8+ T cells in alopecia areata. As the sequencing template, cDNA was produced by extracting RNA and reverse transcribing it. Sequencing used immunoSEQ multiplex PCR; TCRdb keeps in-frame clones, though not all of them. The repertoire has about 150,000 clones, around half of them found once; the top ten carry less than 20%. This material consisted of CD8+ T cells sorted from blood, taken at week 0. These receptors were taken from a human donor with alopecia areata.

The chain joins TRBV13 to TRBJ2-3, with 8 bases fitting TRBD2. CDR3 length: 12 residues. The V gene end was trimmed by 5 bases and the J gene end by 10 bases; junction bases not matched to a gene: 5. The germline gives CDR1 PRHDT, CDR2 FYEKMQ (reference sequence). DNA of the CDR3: TGTGCCAGCAGCACCGGGACTAGAGCGCAGTATTTT. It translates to CASSTGTRAQYF.

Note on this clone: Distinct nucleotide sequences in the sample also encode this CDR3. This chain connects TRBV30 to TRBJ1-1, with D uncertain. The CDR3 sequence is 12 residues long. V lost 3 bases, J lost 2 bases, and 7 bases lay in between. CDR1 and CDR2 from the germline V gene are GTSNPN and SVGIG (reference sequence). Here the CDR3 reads CAWRSGNTEAFF. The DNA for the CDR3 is TGTGCCTGGAGGAGCGGAAACACTGAAGCTTTCTTT.

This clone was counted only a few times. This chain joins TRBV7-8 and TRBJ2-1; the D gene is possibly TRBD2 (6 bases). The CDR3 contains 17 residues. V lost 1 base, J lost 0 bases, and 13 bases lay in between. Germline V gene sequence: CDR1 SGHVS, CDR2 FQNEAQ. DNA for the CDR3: TGTGCCAGCAGCTTAGTCGCCGGGGGTTACTCCTACAATGAGCAGTTCTTC. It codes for CASSLVAGGYSYNEQFF. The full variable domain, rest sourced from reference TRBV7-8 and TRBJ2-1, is GAGVSQSPRYKVAKRGQDVALRCDPISGHVSLFWYQQALGQGPEFLTYFQNEAQLDKSGLPSDRFFAERPEGSVSTLKIQRTQQEDSAVYLCASSLVAGGYSYNEQFFGPGTRLTVL.

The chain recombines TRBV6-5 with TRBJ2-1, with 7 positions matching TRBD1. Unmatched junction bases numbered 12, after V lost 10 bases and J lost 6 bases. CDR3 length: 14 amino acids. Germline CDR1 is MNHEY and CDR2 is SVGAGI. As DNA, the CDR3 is TGTGCCACCCAAGACACGGGACAGTTCAATGAGCAGTTCTTC. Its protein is CATQDTGQFNEQFF.

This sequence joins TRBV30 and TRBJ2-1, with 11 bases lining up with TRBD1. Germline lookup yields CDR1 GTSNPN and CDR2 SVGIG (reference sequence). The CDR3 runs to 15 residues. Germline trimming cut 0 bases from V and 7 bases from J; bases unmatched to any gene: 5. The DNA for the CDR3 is TGTGCCTGGAGTGTAGGGACAGGGGGATTTAATGAGCAGTTCTTC. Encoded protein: CAWSVGTGGFNEQFF.

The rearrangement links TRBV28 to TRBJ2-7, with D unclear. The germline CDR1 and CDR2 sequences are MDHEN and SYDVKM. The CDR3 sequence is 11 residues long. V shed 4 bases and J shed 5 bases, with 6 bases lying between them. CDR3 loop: CASSSGHEQYF. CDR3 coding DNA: TGTGCCAGCAGTTCTGGTCACGAGCAGTACTTC. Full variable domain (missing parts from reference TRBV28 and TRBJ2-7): DVKVTQSSRYLVKRTGEKVFLECVQDMDHENMFWYRQDPGLGLRLIYFSYDVKMKEKGDIPEGYSVSREKKERFSLILESASTNQTSMYLCASSSGHEQYFGPGTRLTVT.

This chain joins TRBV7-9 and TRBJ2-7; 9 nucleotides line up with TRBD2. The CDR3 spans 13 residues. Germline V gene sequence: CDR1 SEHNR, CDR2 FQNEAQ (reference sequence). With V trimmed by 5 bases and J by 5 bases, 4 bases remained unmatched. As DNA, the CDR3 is TGTGCCAGCAGCGCGGGACTAGCAAACGAGCAGTACTTC. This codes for CASSAGLANEQYF.

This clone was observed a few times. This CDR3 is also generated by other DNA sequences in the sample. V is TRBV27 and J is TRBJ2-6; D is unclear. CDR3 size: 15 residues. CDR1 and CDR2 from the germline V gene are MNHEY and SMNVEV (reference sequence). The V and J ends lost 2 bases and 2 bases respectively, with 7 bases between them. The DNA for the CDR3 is TGTGCCAGCAGTTTAACGGGTACTGGGGCCAACGTCCTGACTTTC. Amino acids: CASSLTGTGANVLTF.

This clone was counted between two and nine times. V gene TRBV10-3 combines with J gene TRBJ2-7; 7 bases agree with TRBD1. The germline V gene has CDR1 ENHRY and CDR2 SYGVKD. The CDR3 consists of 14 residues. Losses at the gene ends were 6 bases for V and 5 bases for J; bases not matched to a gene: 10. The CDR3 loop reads CAIRTGTDNNEQYF. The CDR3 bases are TGTGCCATCAGGACCGGGACAGATAATAACGAGCAGTACTTC.

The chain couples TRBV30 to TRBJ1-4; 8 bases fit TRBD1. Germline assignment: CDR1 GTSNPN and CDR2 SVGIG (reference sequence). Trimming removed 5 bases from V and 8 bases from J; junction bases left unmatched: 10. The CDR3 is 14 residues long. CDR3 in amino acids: CAWGGQGLTEKLFF. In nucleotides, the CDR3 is TGTGCCTGGGGAGGACAGGGATTAACAGAAAAACTGTTTTTT.

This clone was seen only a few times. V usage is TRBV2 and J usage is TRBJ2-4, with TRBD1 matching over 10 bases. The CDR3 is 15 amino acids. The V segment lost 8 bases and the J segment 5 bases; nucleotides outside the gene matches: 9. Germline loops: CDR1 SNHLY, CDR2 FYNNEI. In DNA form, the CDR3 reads TGTGCCAGCTGCGGGGACAGGGGAAGCCAAAACATTCAGTACTTC. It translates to CASCGDRGSQNIQYF.

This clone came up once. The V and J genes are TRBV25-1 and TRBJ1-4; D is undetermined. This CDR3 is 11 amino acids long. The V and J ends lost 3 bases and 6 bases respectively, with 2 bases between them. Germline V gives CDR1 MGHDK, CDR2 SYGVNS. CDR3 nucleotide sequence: TGTGCCAGCAGTGAGGATGAAAAACTGTTTTTT. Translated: CASSEDEKLFF.

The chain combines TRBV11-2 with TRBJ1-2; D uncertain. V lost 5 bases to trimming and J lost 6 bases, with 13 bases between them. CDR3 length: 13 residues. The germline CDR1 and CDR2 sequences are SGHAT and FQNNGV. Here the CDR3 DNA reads TGTGCCAGCAGCATTCCATCAGGAGATGGCTACACCTTC. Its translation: CASSIPSGDGYTF.

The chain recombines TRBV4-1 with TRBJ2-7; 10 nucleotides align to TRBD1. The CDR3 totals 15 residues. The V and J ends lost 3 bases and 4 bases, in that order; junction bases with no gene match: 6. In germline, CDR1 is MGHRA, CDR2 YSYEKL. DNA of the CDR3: TGCGCCAGCAGCCAGGGACCGGGACAGGGGTACGAGCAGTACTTC. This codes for CASSQGPGQGYEQYF.

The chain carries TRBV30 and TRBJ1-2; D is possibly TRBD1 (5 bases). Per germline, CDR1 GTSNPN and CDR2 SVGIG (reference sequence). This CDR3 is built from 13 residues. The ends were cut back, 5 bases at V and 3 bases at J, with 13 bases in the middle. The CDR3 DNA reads TGTGCCTGGGTCAGGGTAGCCCACTATGGCTACACCTTC. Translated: CAWVRVAHYGYTF.

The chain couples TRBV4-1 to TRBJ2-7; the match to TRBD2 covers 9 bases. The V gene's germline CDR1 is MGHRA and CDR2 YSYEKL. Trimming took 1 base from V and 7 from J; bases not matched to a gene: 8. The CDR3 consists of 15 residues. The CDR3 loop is CASSQVGGGAREQYF. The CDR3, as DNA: TGCGCCAGCAGCCAAGTTGGCGGGGGGGCTCGAGAGCAGTACTTC.

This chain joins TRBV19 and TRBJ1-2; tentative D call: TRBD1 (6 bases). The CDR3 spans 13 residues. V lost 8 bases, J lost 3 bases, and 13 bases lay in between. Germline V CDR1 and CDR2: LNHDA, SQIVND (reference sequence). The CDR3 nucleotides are TGTGCCAGTTCTCAGGGGAATTACTATGGCTACACCTTC. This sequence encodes CASSQGNYYGYTF.

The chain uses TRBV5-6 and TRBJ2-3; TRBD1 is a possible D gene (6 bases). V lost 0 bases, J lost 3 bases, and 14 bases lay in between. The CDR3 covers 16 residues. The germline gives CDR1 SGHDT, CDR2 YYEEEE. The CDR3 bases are TGTGCCAGCAGCTTGGAGGGGGTAGTAGGAACAGATACGCAGTATTTT. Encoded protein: CASSLEGVVGTDTQYF.

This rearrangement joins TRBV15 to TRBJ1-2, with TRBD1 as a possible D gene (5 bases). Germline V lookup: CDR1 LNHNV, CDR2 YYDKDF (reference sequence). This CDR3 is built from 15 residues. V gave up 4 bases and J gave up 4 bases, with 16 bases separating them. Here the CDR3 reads CATSNTRGGGYGYTF. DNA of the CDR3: TGTGCCACCAGCAATACCCGGGGGGGTGGCTATGGCTACACCTTC.

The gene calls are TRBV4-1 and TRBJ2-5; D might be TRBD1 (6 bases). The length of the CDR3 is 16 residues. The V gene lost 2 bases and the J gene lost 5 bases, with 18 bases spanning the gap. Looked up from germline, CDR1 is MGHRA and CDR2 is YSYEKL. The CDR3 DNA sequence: TGCGCCAGCAGCCAAACCCCACAGGGTCTGAGGGAGACCCAGTACTTC. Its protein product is CASSQTPQGLRETQYF.

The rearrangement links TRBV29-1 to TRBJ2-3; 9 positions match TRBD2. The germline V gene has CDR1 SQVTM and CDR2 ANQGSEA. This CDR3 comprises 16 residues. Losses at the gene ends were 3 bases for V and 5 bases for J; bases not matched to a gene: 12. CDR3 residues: CSVELGLAGFLDTQYF. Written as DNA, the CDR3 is TGCAGCGTTGAGTTGGGGCTAGCGGGGTTTTTAGATACGCAGTATTTT.